Below, 30 T cell receptor beta chains from the same sample are listed, as sequenced in a study of OX40 agonist ivuxolimab in advanced cancers. Assay: immunoSEQ multiplex PCR; the TCRdb copy retains only in-frame clones and omits some. Of 80,000 to 100,000 clones listed, around 88% are singletons. The sequences come from CD4+ or CD8+ T cells sorted from blood, collected in a trial of the OX40 agonist ivuxolimab. Receptor source: an adult with an advanced solid tumor such as melanoma, head and neck, liver or kidney cancer.

The chain employs TRBV28 and TRBJ1-4; 11 bases fit TRBD1. The germline gives CDR1 MDHEN, CDR2 SYDVKM. The CDR3 has 15 residues. Trimming took 1 base from V and 9 from J; bases not matched to a gene: 4. The CDR3 DNA follows: TGTGCCAGCAGTTTATCTGGGACAGGGGGGCAAAAACTGTTTTTT. Its translation: CASSLSGTGGQKLFF.

This chain joins TRBV19 and TRBJ2-1, with TRBD2 matching over 8 bases. The CDR3 covers 18 residues. CDR1 and CDR2 (germline): LNHDA, SQIVND (reference sequence). Trimming removed 5 bases from V and 5 bases from J; junction bases left unmatched: 17. As DNA, the CDR3 is TGTGCCAGTAGTCCGTTGACTAGCGCTACCCACTTGAACAATGAGCAGTTCTTC. Protein sequence: CASSPLTSATHLNNEQFF.

The J gene is TRBJ1-1, the V gene TRBV7-9, with TRBD1 as a possible D gene (5 bases). The CDR3 runs to 13 residues. CDR1 SEHNR and CDR2 FQNEAQ come from the germline V gene (reference sequence). Trimming shortened V by 1 base and J by 6 bases, and 9 bases separated the two germline ends. CDR3 amino acids: CASSLEAGAEAFF. CDR3 DNA sequence: TGTGCCAGCAGCTTAGAGGCGGGGGCTGAAGCTTTCTTT.

The genes are TRBV2 and TRBJ1-5; D gene uncertain. V lost 6 bases to trimming and J lost 5 bases, with 17 bases between them. The CDR3 has 15 residues. Germline V lookup: CDR1 SNHLY, CDR2 FYNNEI. The CDR3 loop is CASSPRGENYQPQHF. CDR3 coding DNA: TGTGCCAGCAGCCCGAGAGGCGAAAACTATCAGCCCCAGCATTTT.

The V and J genes are TRBV10-3 and TRBJ2-3, with unresolved D. Germline V lookup: CDR1 ENHRY, CDR2 SYGVKD. The CDR3 is 10 residues long. Trimming removed 9 bases from V and 3 bases from J, with 4 bases in between. The CDR3 sequence: CAIATDTQYF. In DNA form, the CDR3 reads TGTGCCATTGCAACAGATACGCAGTATTTT.

The chain has TRBV5-4 and TRBJ2-5, with D perhaps given as TRBD1 or TRBD2 (5 bases each). The V and J ends lost 4 bases and 9 bases respectively, with 19 bases between them. Germline values: CDR1 SGHNT, CDR2 YYREEE (reference sequence). The CDR3 has 14 amino acids. The CDR3, as DNA: TGTGCCAGCAGCGCCCGGGACGGACCAGAACCCCAGTACTTC. Amino acid sequence: CASSARDGPEPQYF.

CDR3 coding DNA: TGCGCCAGCAGCTCTACAGGGCAGGATCAGCCCCAGCATTTT. Protein product: CASSSTGQDQPQHF. V usage is TRBV5-1 and J usage is TRBJ1-5; possible D gene TRBD1, 6 bases. From germline, CDR1 is SGHRS and CDR2 YFSETQ. The CDR3 totals 14 residues. V shed 3 bases and J shed 5 bases, with 12 bases lying between them.

This clone showed up just a few times. The conserved phenylalanine or tryptophan is not found at the CDR3 terminus, so this likely reflects a read error. This chain joins TRBV2 and TRBJ1-6; D not certain. Germline lookup yields CDR1 SNHLY and CDR2 FYNNEI. V was clipped by 3 bases and J by 10 bases, with 7 bases between them. The CDR3 covers 12 residues. The CDR3 DNA is TGTGCCAGCAGTGACTTTCTGTCACCCCTCCACCTT. Translated, it gives CASSDFLSPLHL.

This rearrangement joins TRBV19 to TRBJ1-3, with D uncertain. The V and J ends lost 6 bases and 5 bases respectively, with 14 bases between them. Germline V gives CDR1 LNHDA, CDR2 SQIVND (reference sequence). The CDR3 loop spans 14 amino acids. This chain's CDR3 is CASSLGSSRNTIYF. The DNA of the CDR3 is TGTGCCAGTAGCTTGGGGTCTTCTCGAAACACCATATATTTT.

The chain recombines TRBV5-1 with TRBJ2-7; 7 bases align to TRBD2. Germline CDR1 reads SGHRS; CDR2 reads YFSETQ. V lost 0 bases and J lost 6; bases outside the gene matches: 6. The CDR3 covers 14 residues. CDR3 coding DNA: TGCGCCAGCAGCTTGGCCCAGACGGGAGGCGAGCAGTACTTC. It specifies CASSLAQTGGEQYF.

The chain couples TRBV4-3 to TRBJ1-2; D might be TRBD1 (6 bases). The CDR3 sequence is 15 residues long. Germline V gene data show CDR1 as LGHNA and CDR2 as YSLEER. Trimming took 4 bases from V and 7 from J, leaving 19 bases between them. This CDR3 reads CASSPQGLGTSGYTF. The DNA of the CDR3 is TGCGCCAGCAGCCCACAGGGACTGGGGACCTCTGGCTACACCTTC.

The V gene is TRBV7-3, the J gene TRBJ2-2; no clear D gene. Trimming shortened V by 0 bases and J by 6 bases, and 8 bases separated the two germline ends. This CDR3 contains 14 residues. Germline V gives CDR1 SGHTA, CDR2 FQGTGA. The DNA of the CDR3 is TGTGCCAGCAGCTTAACCCCAGTAGCCGGGGAGCTGTTTTTT. Protein sequence: CASSLTPVAGELFF.

V is TRBV6-5 and J is TRBJ2-7; maybe TRBD2 (6 bases). There are 12 residues in the CDR3. The germline V gene has CDR1 MNHEY and CDR2 SVGAGI. V was cut by 4 bases and J by 9 bases, with 13 bases left in between. The CDR3 loop is CASSSGRGWQYF. In DNA, the CDR3 is TGTGCCAGCAGTTCCGGGAGAGGTTGGCAGTACTTC.

The chain combines TRBV5-1 with TRBJ2-1; possibly TRBD2 for D (6 bases). V was shortened by 0 bases and J by 9 bases, with 10 bases between the two germline ends. This CDR3 has 13 residues. The germline gives CDR1 SGHRS, CDR2 YFSETQ. CDR3 sequence: CASSLVGGFEQFF. The CDR3 nucleotides read TGCGCCAGCAGCTTGGTGGGGGGTTTTGAGCAGTTCTTC.

This chain uses TRBV11-2 with TRBJ1-2; D is unclear. In germline, CDR1 is SGHAT, CDR2 FQNNGV. The CDR3 has 18 residues. The germline V and J ends were trimmed by 4 bases and 0 bases, with 21 bases remaining between them. CDR3 loop: CASSSKKGKSYANYGYTF. The CDR3, as DNA: TGTGCCAGCAGCTCGAAAAAGGGAAAGTCGTACGCTAACTATGGCTACACCTTC.

This chain connects TRBV29-1 to TRBJ2-6; 7 bases map to TRBD1. The CDR3 totals 15 residues. Germline loops: CDR1 SQVTM, CDR2 ANQGSEA. V dropped 7 bases and J dropped 4; count of bases not matched to a gene: 10. The CDR3 bases are TGCAGCGCTCTGACAGGGAAGGAAGGGGCCAACGTCCTGACTTTC. This translates into CSALTGKEGANVLTF.

The gene calls are TRBV7-2 and TRBJ1-1; tentatively, D is TRBD1 (6 bases). This CDR3 comprises 13 residues. V dropped 5 bases and J dropped 12 bases, with 19 bases sitting between them. Germline CDR1 and CDR2: SGHTA and FQGNSA. The CDR3 loop reads CASSPGQTRETFF. CDR3 DNA sequence: TGTGCCAGCAGCCCCGGACAGACCCGAGAAACTTTCTTT.

In this sample, this clone turned up once. This sequence joins TRBV2 and TRBJ1-1; tentatively, D is TRBD1 (6 bases). The germline V gene has CDR1 SNHLY and CDR2 FYNNEI. Deletions cut 6 bases from V and 4 bases from J, with 15 bases between. CDR3 size: 14 residues. DNA for the CDR3: TGTGCCAGCAGCGCGGACAGAGGGATCACTGAAGCTTTCTTT. It translates to CASSADRGITEAFF.

This chain uses TRBV15 with TRBJ1-3; D unclear. The CDR3 spans 16 residues. With 0 bases removed from V and 4 bases from J, the gap between germline ends came to 13 bases. CDR1 is LNHNV and CDR2 is YYDKDF in the germline V gene (reference sequence). In DNA form, the CDR3 reads TGTGCCACCAGCAGAGATCTCTCTCGGGGAGGAAACACCATATATTTT. Translated, it gives CATSRDLSRGGNTIYF. Complete variable domain (other parts from reference TRBV15 and TRBJ1-3): DAMVIQNPRYQVTQFGKPVTLSCSQTLNHNVMYWYQQKSSQAPKLLFHYYDKDFNNEADTPDNFQSRRPNTSFCFLDIRSPGLGDTAMYLCATSRDLSRGGNTIYFGEGSWLTVV.

The chain combines TRBV7-8 with TRBJ2-7; 8 bases are a match to TRBD2. This CDR3 comprises 20 residues. Trimming took 4 bases from V and 3 from J; bases not matched to a gene: 23. Germline assignment: CDR1 SGHVS and CDR2 FQNEAQ. The CDR3 region has the DNA TGTGCCAGCAGCTCCCCCCGGGGCGGGGGGCGATTTCGTATTTTCTACGAGCAGTACTTC. It codes for CASSSPRGGGRFRIFYEQYF. Full variable domain (remainder filled in from reference TRBV7-8 and TRBJ2-7): GAGVSQSPRYKVAKRGQDVALRCDPISGHVSLFWYQQALGQGPEFLTYFQNEAQLDKSGLPSDRFFAERPEGSVSTLKIQRTQQEDSAVYLCASSSPRGGGRFRIFYEQYFGPGTRLTVT.

The rearrangement uses TRBV9 and TRBJ2-3; D is perhaps TRBD1 (5 bases). The V end was cut by 3 bases, the J end by 6 bases, with 8 bases between. Germline lookup yields CDR1 SGDLS and CDR2 YYNGEE. The CDR3 length is 12 residues. The CDR3 reads CASSGGRDTQYF. In nucleotides, the CDR3 is TGTGCCAGCAGCGGGGGCAGGGATACGCAGTATTTT.

The CDR3 region is CASKDYGGYTF. As DNA, the CDR3 is TGTGCCAGCAAGGATTATGGCGGCTACACCTTC. The chain uses TRBV25-1 and TRBJ1-2; D remains unclear. This CDR3 has 11 residues. The V end was cut by 7 bases, the J end by 8 bases, with 11 bases between. Germline V gene lookup returns CDR1 MGHDK and CDR2 SYGVNS.

The V gene is TRBV7-2, the J gene TRBJ2-3; 12 bases align to TRBD2. Germline CDR1 and CDR2: SGHTA and FQGNSA. The CDR3 runs 14 residues. V trimming: 5 bases; J trimming: 6 bases; junction bases outside the gene matches: 3. In DNA, the CDR3 is TGTGCCAGCAGCCCGGGACTAGCGGGCGATACGCAGTATTTT. Translation gives CASSPGLAGDTQYF.

The chain recombines TRBV5-1 with TRBJ1-1, with a weak D call TRBD1 (5 bases). The CDR3 consists of 16 residues. V shed 3 bases and J shed 3 bases, with 18 bases lying between them. Germline V gene lookup returns CDR1 SGHRS and CDR2 YFSETQ. Here the CDR3 DNA reads TGCGCCAGCAGCTCTCAGGGTGGGGAGGGTGACACTGAAGCTTTCTTT. Its translation: CASSSQGGEGDTEAFF.

This sequence joins TRBV5-5 and TRBJ1-2; no reliable D call. CDR1 and CDR2 (germline): SGHKS, YYEKEE (reference sequence). Trimming shortened V by 1 base and J by 0 bases, and 10 bases separated the two germline ends. This CDR3 spans 15 amino acids. The CDR3 sequence is CASSLSGHSNYGYTF. CDR3 DNA sequence: TGTGCCAGCAGCTTGTCTGGCCATTCTAACTATGGCTACACCTTC.

This clone was seen a single time. The chain combines TRBV6-5 with TRBJ1-5; the D gene is possibly TRBD1 (6 bases). V lost 5 bases to trimming and J lost 6 bases, with 14 bases between them. CDR3 length equals 14 residues. The germline CDR1 and CDR2 sequences are MNHEY and SVGAGI. The CDR3 region has the DNA TGTGCCAGCAGTAGGGGACATACGTCTCAGCCCCAGCATTTT. Encoded protein: CASSRGHTSQPQHF.

The V call is TRBV28, the J call TRBJ1-4; D is uncertain. Deletions cut 2 bases from V and 10 bases from J, with 17 bases between. This CDR3 has 15 amino acids. CDR1 MDHEN and CDR2 SYDVKM come from the germline V gene. CDR3 sequence reads: CASSLGGVVIRKLFF. The CDR3 nucleotides read TGTGCCAGCAGTTTAGGTGGGGTTGTTATTAGAAAACTGTTTTTT.

The V call is TRBV4-1, the J call TRBJ2-3; D remains ambiguous. Trimming shortened V by 1 base and J by 2 bases, and 10 bases separated the two germline ends. There are 15 residues in the CDR3. Germline lookup yields CDR1 MGHRA and CDR2 YSYEKL. For the CDR3, the DNA is TGCGCCAGCAGCCAAGGGCTAGACCCCACAGATACGCAGTATTTT. It codes for CASSQGLDPTDTQYF.

The chain couples TRBV2 to TRBJ2-1; possibly TRBD1 for D (5 bases). V was shortened by 4 bases and J by 2 bases, with 9 bases between the two germline ends. The CDR3 loop spans 14 amino acids. Looked up from germline, CDR1 is SNHLY and CDR2 is FYNNEI. The CDR3 region is CASSADSTYNEQFF. CDR3 bases: TGTGCCAGCAGTGCTGACAGCACCTACAATGAGCAGTTCTTC.

This chain joins TRBV5-1 and TRBJ1-2; 7 nucleotides agree with TRBD1. CDR1 and CDR2 (germline): SGHRS, YFSETQ. The CDR3 is 12 amino acids. Trimming cost V 4 bases and J 12 bases; bases outside gene matches: 9. The CDR3 DNA is TGCGCCAGCAGCGCGGCCCCCGGGACAGACACCTTC. Translated: CASSAAPGTDTF. Variable domain in full (rest from reference TRBV5-1 and TRBJ1-2): KAGVTQTPRYLIKTRGQQVTLSCSPISGHRSVSWYQQTPGQGLQFLFEYFSETQRNKGNFPGRFSGRQFSNSRSEMNVSTLELGDSALYLCASSAAPGTDTFGSGTRLTVV.